This T cell receptor beta chain was retrieved from a study of T-cell reconstitution after alpha-beta-depleted transplantation in children. A library of TCRbeta sequences, prepared with unique molecular identifiers, was generated. TCRdb processed the PCR reads anew with MiXCR; each CDR3 protein has one entry. The sample lists some 520,000 distinct CDR3 sequences; approximately 32% were seen once. The CDR3 is 16 amino acids. V was trimmed by 2 bases and J by 8 bases, leaving 22 bases between them. The germline V gene has CDR1 SGDLS and CDR2 YYNGEE. V usage is TRBV9 and J usage is TRBJ1-1; a weak D match, TRBD1 (6 bases). The material was PBMCs from the stem cell graft donor, obtained from the stem cell graft. This receptor was obtained from a human donor who donated a stem cell graft to a child with aplastic anemia. This chain's CDR3 is CASSVTQWGAQSEAFF. The CDR3 bases are TGTGCCAGCAGCGTGACCCAGTGGGGGGCACAAAGCGAAGCTTTCTTT.